The sequence of this T cell receptor beta chain was determined in a study of identical twins. Findings and caveats of the study: One should note that invariant MAIT and iNKT cells could partly confound zero-insertion analyses. Within monozygotic twins, out-of-frame TCR alpha sharing was underestimated by the models. Insertions ran lower in abundant cord blood beta clonotypes, though not in memory repertoires.

CDR1 is LGHDT and CDR2 is YNNKEL in the germline V gene (reference sequence). V lost 3 bases, J lost 4 bases, and 15 bases lay in between. The CDR3 has 15 amino acids. Note on this clonotype: Its antigen remains unknown.

Template switching added a universal primer binding site, and final cDNA carried unique molecular identifiers. TCRdb ran MiXCR on the 5' RACE reads and lists one entry per CDR3 protein. The sample holds some 1,600,000 distinct CDR3 sequences, less than 40% seen once. The sequence was obtained from a newborn girl in good health. Sample: cord blood. The chain is built from TRBV3-1 and TRBJ2-5; D perhaps matches TRBD2 (6 bases). The CDR3 region has the DNA TGTGCCAGCAGCCAGAGGGCGGGGATTAGAGAGACCCAGTACTTC. Translated: CASSQRAGIRETQYF.